The 9 T cell receptor beta chains reported below all come from one sample, sequenced in a study of cytomegalovirus exposure and HLA in healthy donors. The study ran its PCR with 60 Vbeta and 13 Jbeta primers. Profiling relied on immunoSEQ multiplex PCR, and the TCRdb table lists in-frame clones only, not all of them. This table holds 150,000 or so clones, around 81% found once. The specimen sequenced was PBMCs. Source of these receptors: a young woman in good health and CMV-seropositive.

This sequence joins TRBV29-1 and TRBJ1-2, with 9 bases lining up with TRBD1. The CDR3 is 15 amino acids. Germline values: CDR1 SQVTM, CDR2 ANQGSEA. Germline trimming cut 0 bases from V and 6 bases from J; bases unmatched to any gene: 8. The CDR3 spells CSVEEGTGSPHGYTF. For the CDR3, the DNA is TGCAGCGTTGAAGAAGGGACAGGGTCCCCCCATGGCTACACCTTC.

This sequence joins TRBV6-6 and TRBJ1-5; 7 bases map to TRBD1. CDR1 and CDR2 (germline): MNHNY, SVGAGI (reference sequence). The CDR3 runs to 16 residues. V shed 2 bases, J shed 4 bases, and the junction held 8 bases outside the gene matches. The CDR3 coding sequence is TGTGCCAGCAGTTACCCCATGGACAGGAGTAATCAGCCCCAGCATTTT. This encodes CASSYPMDRSNQPQHF.

This clone is medium-sized by share. The genes are TRBV11-2 and TRBJ1-1, with a weak D call TRBD1 (5 bases). The CDR3 runs to 13 residues. V was shortened by 5 bases and J by 11 bases, with 18 bases between the two germline ends. Looked up from germline, CDR1 is SGHAT and CDR2 is FQNNGV. CDR3 amino acids: CASSKGGDRAAFF. For the CDR3, the DNA is TGTGCCAGCAGCAAAGGAGGGGACCGGGCGGCTTTCTTT. Filled out from reference TRBV11-2 and TRBJ1-1, the complete variable domain reads EAGVAQSPRYKIIEKRQSVAFWCNPISGHATLYWYQQILGQGPKLLIQFQNNGVVDDSQLPKDRFSAERLKGVDSTLKIQPAKLEDSAVYLCASSKGGDRAAFFGQGTRLTVV.

The V call is TRBV2, the J call TRBJ1-1, with 11 bases fitting TRBD1. Germline loops: CDR1 SNHLY, CDR2 FYNNEI. The CDR3 has 13 amino acids. J was trimmed by 3 bases and V by 6 bases; bases with no gene match: 0. The CDR3 region is CASRDRGHTEAFF. In nucleotides, the CDR3 is TGTGCCAGCAGGGACAGGGGGCACACTGAAGCTTTCTTT.

This clone was counted a few times. The chain couples TRBV5-1 to TRBJ2-5; 10 bases line up with TRBD1. The ends lost 0 bases at V and 3 bases at J; junction bases unmatched: 5. The germline gives CDR1 SGHRS, CDR2 YFSETQ. The CDR3 loop spans 16 amino acids. In DNA form, the CDR3 reads TGCGCCAGCAGCTTGGGAGTGACAGGGGGCAAAGAGACCCAGTACTTC. Encoded protein: CASSLGVTGGKETQYF.

The V call is TRBV18, the J call TRBJ1-2, with 9 bases matching TRBD1. The CDR3 contains 17 residues. Germline V gene data show CDR1 as KGHSH and CDR2 as LQKENI. The V and J ends lost 3 bases and 0 bases, in that order; junction bases with no gene match: 8. The CDR3 loop reads CASSPAGQGPANYGYTF. The CDR3 DNA reads TGTGCCAGCTCACCTGCGGGACAGGGACCAGCTAACTATGGCTACACCTTC.

The chain has TRBV7-8 and TRBJ1-5; 8 nucleotides line up with TRBD1. With 2 bases clipped from V and 1 base from J, the junction kept 10 bases outside the gene matches. The germline gives CDR1 SGHVS, CDR2 FQNEAQ. There are 18 residues in the CDR3. The CDR3 sequence is CASSLPQWTGKSNQPQHF. CDR3 DNA: TGTGCCAGCAGCTTACCCCAATGGACAGGGAAGAGCAATCAGCCCCAGCATTTT. Combining the CDR3 with reference TRBV7-8 and TRBJ1-5 gives the whole variable domain GAGVSQSPRYKVAKRGQDVALRCDPISGHVSLFWYQQALGQGPEFLTYFQNEAQLDKSGLPSDRFFAERPEGSVSTLKIQRTQQEDSAVYLCASSLPQWTGKSNQPQHFGDGTRLSIL.

The V gene is TRBV19, the J gene TRBJ2-1, with 8 bases lining up with TRBD2. Germline loops: CDR1 LNHDA, CDR2 SQIVND (reference sequence). V lost 0 bases to trimming and J lost 10 bases; unmatched junction nucleotides: 5. The CDR3 runs 14 residues. CDR3 loop: CASSIDYGRGEQFF. DNA of the CDR3: TGTGCCAGTAGTATAGACTACGGGAGGGGAGAGCAGTTCTTC.

As regards this clone: The sample contains more than one DNA sequence encoding this CDR3. This chain links TRBV2 with TRBJ1-1; TRBD1 matches at 9 bases. The CDR3 runs 14 residues. The germline CDR1 and CDR2 sequences are SNHLY and FYNNEI. V dropped 7 bases and J dropped 3; count of bases not matched to a gene: 6. CDR3 amino acids: CASTETGGDTEAFF. Written as DNA, the CDR3 is TGTGCCAGCACCGAGACAGGGGGAGACACTGAAGCTTTCTTT.